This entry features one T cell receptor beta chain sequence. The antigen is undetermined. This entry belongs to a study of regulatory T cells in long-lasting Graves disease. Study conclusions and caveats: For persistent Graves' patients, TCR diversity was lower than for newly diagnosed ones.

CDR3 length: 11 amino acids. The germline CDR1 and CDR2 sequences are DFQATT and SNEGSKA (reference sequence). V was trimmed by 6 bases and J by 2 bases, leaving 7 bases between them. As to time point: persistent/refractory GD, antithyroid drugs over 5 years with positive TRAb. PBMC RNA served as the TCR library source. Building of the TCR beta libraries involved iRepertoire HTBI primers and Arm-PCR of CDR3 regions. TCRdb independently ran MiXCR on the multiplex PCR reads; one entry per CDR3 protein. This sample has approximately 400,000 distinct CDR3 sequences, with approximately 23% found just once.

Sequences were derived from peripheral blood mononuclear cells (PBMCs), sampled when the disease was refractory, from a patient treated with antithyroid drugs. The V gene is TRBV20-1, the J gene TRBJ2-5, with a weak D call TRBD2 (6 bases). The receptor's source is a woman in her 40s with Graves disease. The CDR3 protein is CSAAGQETQYF. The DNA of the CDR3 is TGCAGTGCCGCGGGGCAAGAGACCCAGTACTTC.